This TCR beta chain derives from a study of blood T cell repertoires in COVID-19. Generated by immunoSEQ multiplex PCR, the TCRdb table keeps only in-frame clones and is missing some. The sample includes around 260,000 clones, 80% to 90% of them seen just once. The CDR3 runs to 12 residues. Per the germline V gene, CDR1 is MNHEY and CDR2 is SVGAGI. The V end lost 7 bases, the J end lost 2 bases, and 8 bases lay between the germline ends. This TCR was sampled from an older woman with COVID-19, enrolled during active disease. The genes are TRBV6-5 and TRBJ1-2, with a possible D match to TRBD1 (5 bases). The sequenced sample was peripheral blood. CDR3 DNA sequence: TGTGCCAGCAATCGGGGGAACTATGGCTACACCTTC. Translating it yields CASNRGNYGYTF.